The 3 T cell receptor beta chains given below trace back to one sample, sequenced in a study of neurological immune-mediated disorders. A single record per CDR3 protein comes from TCRdb applying MiXCR to the 5' RACE reads. The sample carries about 46,000 distinct CDR3 sequences, under 2% recorded once. Sequencing used PBMCs. The receptors shown here come from a middle-aged woman with multiple sclerosis.

There are many counts of this clonotype. The V and J genes are TRBV7-9 and TRBJ2-2; unclear D gene. Germline CDR1 reads SEHNR; CDR2 reads FQNEAQ (reference sequence). There are 16 residues in the CDR3. Trimming took 10 bases from V and 6 from J, leaving 24 bases between them. CDR3 nucleotides: TGTGCCACCCCACGCCTGTGGGGTCCTGGCGCCGGGGAGCTGTTTTTT. It specifies CATPRLWGPGAGELFF.

In this sample, this clonotype turned up many times. The CDR3 protein is CASSLSDRYYNEQFF. DNA for the CDR3: TGTGCCAGCAGTTTAAGTGACAGATACTACAATGAGCAGTTCTTC. The chain recombines TRBV12-3 or TRBV12-4 with TRBJ2-1; tentatively, D is TRBD1 (5 bases). Trimming shortened V by 2 bases and J by 3 bases, and 11 bases separated the two germline ends. This CDR3 region has 15 residues.

This clonotype was counted many times. This chain uses TRBV5-1 with TRBJ2-7; unclear D gene. V was trimmed by 0 bases and J by 0 bases, leaving 7 bases between them. The germline V gene encodes CDR1 SGHRS and CDR2 YFSETQ. The CDR3 extends over 14 amino acids. CDR3 sequence: CASSLVIGSYEQYF. The CDR3, as DNA: TGCGCCAGCAGCTTGGTTATCGGCTCCTACGAGCAGTACTTC.